This TCR beta chain was profiled in a study of memory CD4+ T cells and cytomegalovirus serostatus. Study at large: Healthy Belgian adult donors included under ten CMV-positive and some 24 CMV-negative people. Study findings and constraints: Each of 60 to 80 CMV-associated TCRbeta sequences occurred in one to five individuals. The CMV-associated TCR signature appears largely within the CD4+ memory repertoire.

This clone was detected only once. Its antigen is undetermined. Measured with immunoSEQ multiplex PCR; TCRdb has only the in-frame clones, and not every one. The table shows 55,000 to 60,000 clones, with roughly three quarters occurring only once. Single viable CD3+CD4+CD8-CD45RO+ cells were sorted as the memory CD4+ T cells. Positive selection with CD4 microbeads enriched total CD4+ T cells. The origin of this receptor is an adult in good health and CMV-seronegative. Sequencing was performed on memory CD4+ T cells from blood.

This CDR3 is CASSLGGLDYNEQFF. The CDR3 nucleotides are TGTGCCAGCAGCTTAGGGGGACTAGACTACAATGAGCAGTTCTTC. The J gene is TRBJ2-1, the V gene TRBV7-2; 8 positions agree with TRBD2. Germline assignment: CDR1 SGHTA and CDR2 FQGNSA. V was pared by 1 base and J by 3 bases, with 2 bases of the junction left unmatched. The CDR3 contains 15 residues.